This T cell receptor beta chain derives from a study of shared clonotypes between healthy human individuals. Study as a whole: Each donor contributed plates that comprised three CD4 naive, three CD4 memory, two CD8 naive and one CD8 memory.

CD4+ cell separation produced CD45RA+ naive and CD45RA-negative memory subsets. After removal of 5 bases from V and 2 bases from J, the junction contained 3 bases not matched to a gene. This CDR3 region has 14 residues. Per germline, CDR1 KGHSH and CDR2 LQKENI. The data were produced by immunoSEQ multiplex PCR, yet TCRdb's version contains in-frame clones alone and is incomplete. This sample has roughly 2.5 million clones, with approximately 92% found just once. This clone was counted once. The sequenced sample consisted of naive CD4+ T cells sorted from blood. Subset described: CD45RA+ positively selected. The TCR sequence derives from a man between 18 and 29 years old in good health. The J gene is TRBJ2-7, the V gene TRBV18; TRBD2 matches 10 bases. The CDR3, as DNA: TGTGCCAGCTCATCCAGCGGGGGGGCCTACGAGCAGTACTTC. Protein product: CASSSSGGAYEQYF.